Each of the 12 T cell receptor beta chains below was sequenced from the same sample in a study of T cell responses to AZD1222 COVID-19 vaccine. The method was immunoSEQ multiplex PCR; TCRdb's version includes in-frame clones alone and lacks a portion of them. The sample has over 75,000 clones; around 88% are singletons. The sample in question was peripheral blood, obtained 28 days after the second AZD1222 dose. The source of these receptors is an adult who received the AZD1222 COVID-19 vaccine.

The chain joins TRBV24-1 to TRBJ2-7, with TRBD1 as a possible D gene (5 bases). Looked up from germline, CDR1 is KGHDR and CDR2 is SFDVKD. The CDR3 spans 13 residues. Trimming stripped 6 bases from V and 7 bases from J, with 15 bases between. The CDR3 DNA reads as TGTGCCACCAGTTCCTTTACAGGTGGAGAGCAGTACTTC. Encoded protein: CATSSFTGGEQYF.

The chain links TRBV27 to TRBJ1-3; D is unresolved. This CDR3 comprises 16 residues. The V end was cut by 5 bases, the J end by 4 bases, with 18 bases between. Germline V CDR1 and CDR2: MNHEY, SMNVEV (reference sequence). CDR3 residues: CASSPRLSSGGNTIYF. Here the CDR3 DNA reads TGTGCCAGCAGTCCCAGACTCTCCTCGGGGGGAAACACCATATATTTT.

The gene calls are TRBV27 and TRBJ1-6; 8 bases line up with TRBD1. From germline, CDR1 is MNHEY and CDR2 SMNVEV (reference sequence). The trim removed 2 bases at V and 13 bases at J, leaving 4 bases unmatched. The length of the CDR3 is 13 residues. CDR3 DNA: TGTGCCAGCAGTTTACAAACAGGGGGTCCCCTCCACTTT. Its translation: CASSLQTGGPLHF.

The CDR3 nucleotides are TGTGCCAGCAGTATAAGCCCATCCGAGCAGTACTTC. Translation gives CASSISPSEQYF. This chain uses TRBV6-2 or TRBV6-3 with TRBJ2-7; D not resolved. The CDR3 has 12 residues. V gave up 5 bases and J gave up 6 bases, with 11 bases separating them. Germline CDR1 is MNHEY and CDR2 is SVGEGT.

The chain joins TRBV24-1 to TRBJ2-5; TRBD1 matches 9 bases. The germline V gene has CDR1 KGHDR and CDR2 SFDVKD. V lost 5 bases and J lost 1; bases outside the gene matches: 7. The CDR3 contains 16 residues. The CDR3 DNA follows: TGTGCCACCAGTGTTATCCGGGACAGGGTCCAAGAGACCCAGTACTTC. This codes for CATSVIRDRVQETQYF.

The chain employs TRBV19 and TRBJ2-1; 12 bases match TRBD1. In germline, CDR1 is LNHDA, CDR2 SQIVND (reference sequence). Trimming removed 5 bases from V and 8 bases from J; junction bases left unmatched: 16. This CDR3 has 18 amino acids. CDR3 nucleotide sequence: TGTGCCAGTAGTTACGCCGGCTCTGGGACAGGGGGCATGTATGAGCAGTTCTTC. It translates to CASSYAGSGTGGMYEQFF.

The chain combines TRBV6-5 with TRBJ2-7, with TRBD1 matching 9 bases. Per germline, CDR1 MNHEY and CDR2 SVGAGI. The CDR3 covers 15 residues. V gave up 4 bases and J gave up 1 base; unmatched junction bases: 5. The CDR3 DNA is TGTGCCAGCAGTTCCTGGACAGGGGCTTCCTACGAGCAGTACTTC. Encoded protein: CASSSWTGASYEQYF.

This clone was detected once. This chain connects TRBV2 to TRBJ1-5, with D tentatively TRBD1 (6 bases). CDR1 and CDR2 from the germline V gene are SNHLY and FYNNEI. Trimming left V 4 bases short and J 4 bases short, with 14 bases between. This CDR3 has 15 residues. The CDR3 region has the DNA TGTGCCAGCAGTGGCTACAGGGCGGGGAATCAGCCCCAGCATTTT. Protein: CASSGYRAGNQPQHF. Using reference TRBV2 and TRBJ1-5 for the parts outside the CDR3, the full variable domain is EPEVTQTPSHQVTQMGQEVILRCVPISNHLYFYWYRQILGQKVEFLVSFYNNEISEKSEIFDDQFSVERPDGSNFTLKIRSTKLEDSAMYFCASSGYRAGNQPQHFGDGTRLSIL.

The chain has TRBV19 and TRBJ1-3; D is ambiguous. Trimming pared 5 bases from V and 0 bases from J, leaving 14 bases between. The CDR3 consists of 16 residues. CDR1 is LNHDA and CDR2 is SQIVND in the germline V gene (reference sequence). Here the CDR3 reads CASSGDRSFSGNTIYF. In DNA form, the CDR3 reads TGTGCCAGTAGTGGAGATAGATCGTTCTCTGGAAACACCATATATTTT.

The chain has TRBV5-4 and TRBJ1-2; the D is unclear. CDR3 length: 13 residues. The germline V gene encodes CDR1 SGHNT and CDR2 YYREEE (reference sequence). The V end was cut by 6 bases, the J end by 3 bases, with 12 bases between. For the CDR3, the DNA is TGTGCCAGCACCGTCATGGGCGACTATGGCTACACCTTC. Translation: CASTVMGDYGYTF. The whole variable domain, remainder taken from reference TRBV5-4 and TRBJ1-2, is ETGVTQSPTHLIKTRGQQVTLRCSSQSGHNTVSWYQQALGQGPQFIFQYYREEENGRGNFPPRFSGLQFPNYSSELNVNALELDDSALYLCASTVMGDYGYTFGSGTRLTVV.

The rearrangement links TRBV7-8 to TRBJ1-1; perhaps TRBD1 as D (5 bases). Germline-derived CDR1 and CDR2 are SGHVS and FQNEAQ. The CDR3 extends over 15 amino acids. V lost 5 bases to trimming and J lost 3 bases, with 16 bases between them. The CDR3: CASSPPGGIDTEAFF. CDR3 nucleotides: TGTGCCAGCAGCCCCCCGGGGGGGATTGACACTGAAGCTTTCTTT.

CDR3 DNA sequence: TGTGCCAGCAGTTTAAGCTCTGGAAACACCATATATTTT. This codes for CASSLSSGNTIYF. V and J are TRBV27 and TRBJ1-3; D gene ambiguous. Trimming cost V 2 bases and J 0 bases, with 2 bases left between them. Germline loops: CDR1 MNHEY, CDR2 SMNVEV (reference sequence). The CDR3 runs 13 residues.